These 29 T cell receptor beta chains were all obtained from the same sample, sequenced in a study of blood T cell repertoires in COVID-19. Sequencing used immunoSEQ multiplex PCR; TCRdb keeps in-frame clones, though not all of them. This sample has about 230,000 clones, with 83% found just once. The sample comprised peripheral blood. The receptors originated from a woman in her forties or fifties with acute or convalescent COVID-19.

The chain has TRBV6-5 and TRBJ1-4, with 9 positions matching TRBD1. CDR1 is MNHEY and CDR2 is SVGAGI in the germline V gene. The CDR3 consists of 13 residues. The V segment lost 5 bases and the J segment 9 bases; nucleotides outside the gene matches: 4. DNA for the CDR3: TGTGCCAGCAGTACCGGGACAGGGAAAAAACTGTTTTTT. Translation gives CASSTGTGKKLFF.

This chain joins TRBV6-2 or TRBV6-3 and TRBJ2-2; tentative D call: TRBD1 (5 bases). Germline CDR1 is MNHEY and CDR2 is SVGEGT. V lost 2 bases to trimming and J lost 3 bases, with 10 bases between them. The CDR3 covers 15 residues. In nucleotides, the CDR3 is TGTGCCAGCAGTTACAGGGGTCGGGACACCGGGGAGCTGTTTTTT. This translates into CASSYRGRDTGELFF.

The rearrangement joins TRBV9 to TRBJ1-5; D is uncertain. Trimming took 2 bases from V and 5 from J, leaving 11 bases between them. CDR3 size: 14 residues. The germline V gene has CDR1 SGDLS and CDR2 YYNGEE. CDR3 nucleotides: TGTGCCAGCAGCGTCGACGGGTTATATCAGCCCCAGCATTTT. Translated: CASSVDGLYQPQHF.

This clone showed up just once. The chain carries TRBV19 and TRBJ2-2; perhaps TRBD1 as D (5 bases). This CDR3 contains 14 residues. CDR1 is LNHDA and CDR2 is SQIVND in the germline V gene (reference sequence). Trimming removed 5 bases from V and 3 bases from J, with 10 bases in between. CDR3 protein: CASSPGHYTGELFF. In DNA form, the CDR3 reads TGTGCCAGTAGTCCCGGACACTACACCGGGGAGCTGTTTTTT.

The chain combines TRBV13 with TRBJ2-6, with TRBD1 matching over 8 bases. The CDR3 covers 18 residues. Germline trimming cut 2 bases from V and 4 bases from J; bases unmatched to any gene: 10. Germline CDR1 reads PRHDT; CDR2 reads FYEKMQ (reference sequence). CDR3 DNA: TGTGCCAGCAGCTTAAAAGTCGGCAGGGGGCTCGGGGCCAACGTCCTGACTTTC. Translated, it gives CASSLKVGRGLGANVLTF.

The chain recombines TRBV27 with TRBJ2-3, with D unclear. This CDR3 spans 15 amino acids. The ends were cut back, 2 bases at V and 0 bases at J, with 9 bases in the middle. Germline CDR1 is MNHEY and CDR2 is SMNVEV (reference sequence). The CDR3 here is CASSLGLTSTDTQYF. In DNA form, the CDR3 reads TGTGCCAGCAGTTTAGGGCTAACTAGCACAGATACGCAGTATTTT.

Of note for this clone: The limits of the CDR3 on the DNA are not certain, so only TCRdb's listed CDR3 is given. This chain joins TRBV21-1 and TRBJ1-1. TRBV21-1 is a pseudogene segment. With termini counted, the CDR3 has 15 amino acids. The CDR3 loop is CASSKVAGGNTEAFF.

The V gene is TRBV5-1, the J gene TRBJ1-4, with 8 bases identical to TRBD1. The CDR3 loop spans 14 amino acids. V lost 2 bases, J lost 4 bases, and 1 base stayed unmatched. Germline lookup yields CDR1 SGHRS and CDR2 YFSETQ. The CDR3 nucleotides read TGCGCCAGCAGCTTCACAGGGGGTAATGAAAAACTGTTTTTT. This translates into CASSFTGGNEKLFF.

This clone was counted once. The chain combines TRBV30 with TRBJ2-1; 8 bases fit TRBD2. Per germline, CDR1 GTSNPN and CDR2 SVGIG (reference sequence). CDR3 size: 12 residues. Trimming took 5 bases from V and 7 from J; bases not matched to a gene: 4. CDR3 DNA sequence: TGTGCCTGGGAGGGACTAGGGAATGAGCAGTTCTTC. Protein sequence: CAWEGLGNEQFF.

The chain has TRBV9 and TRBJ1-1; 7 positions agree with TRBD1. Germline values: CDR1 SGDLS, CDR2 YYNGEE. Unmatched junction bases numbered 10, after V lost 3 bases and J lost 5 bases. The CDR3 extends over 15 amino acids. CDR3 protein: CASSGGGPWETEAFF. The CDR3 DNA reads as TGTGCCAGCAGCGGAGGGGGCCCCTGGGAAACTGAAGCTTTCTTT.

The chain recombines TRBV12-3 or TRBV12-4 with TRBJ2-7, with D possibly being TRBD1 (6 bases). Between the trimmed V and J ends, which lost 6 bases and 3 bases, there was a span of 9 bases. The CDR3 loop spans 12 amino acids. CDR3 coding DNA: TGTGCCAGCAGGGGGGCGCTCTACGAGCAGTACTTC. The encoded protein is CASRGALYEQYF.

V usage is TRBV3-1 (or the pseudogene TRBV3-2) and J usage is TRBJ2-1; tentatively, D is TRBD1 (5 bases). From germline, CDR1 is LGHDT and CDR2 YNNKEL (reference sequence). V was trimmed by 0 bases and J by 5 bases, leaving 11 bases between them. This CDR3 is built from 15 residues. CDR3 residues: CASSQDVTADNEQFF. CDR3 DNA: TGTGCCAGCAGCCAAGATGTGACAGCCGACAATGAGCAGTTCTTC.

For the CDR3, the DNA is TGTGCCAGCAGTCGACGCGCGGCAGGGGTTGCAGATACGCAGTATTTT. As protein: CASSRRAAGVADTQYF. This chain connects TRBV6-2 or TRBV6-3 to TRBJ2-3; a weak D match, TRBD1 (6 bases). The germline V gene encodes CDR1 MNHEY and CDR2 SVGEGT. The CDR3 length is 16 residues. V gave up 5 bases and J gave up 4 bases, with 19 bases separating them.

J is TRBJ2-7 and V is TRBV21-1; the table's D call TRBD2 went unverified against the DNA. TRBV21-1 is tagged as a pseudogene. The CDR3 extends over 16 amino acids. DNA for the CDR3: TGTGCCAGCAGCACCGGGCGCGGACTACGCCCCCACGAGCAGTACTTC. Its translation is CASSTGRGLRPHEQYF.

This rearrangement joins TRBV5-5 to TRBJ2-5, with a weak D call TRBD1 (6 bases). Germline assignment: CDR1 SGHKS and CDR2 YYEKEE (reference sequence). The CDR3 is 14 amino acids. V was trimmed by 3 bases and J by 1 base, leaving 10 bases between them. Here the CDR3 reads CASSWTAIQETQYF. In nucleotides, the CDR3 is TGTGCCAGCAGCTGGACAGCTATCCAAGAGACCCAGTACTTC.

The V and J genes are TRBV14 and TRBJ1-1; D possibly corresponds to TRBD1 (6 bases). The CDR3 covers 15 residues. V lost 5 bases to trimming and J lost 0 bases, with 13 bases between them. Looked up from germline, CDR1 is SGHDN and CDR2 is FVKESK. The CDR3 DNA is TGTGCCAGCAGCTCGAACAGGGCGATGAACACTGAAGCTTTCTTT. Its translation is CASSSNRAMNTEAFF.

The rearrangement uses TRBV10-3 and TRBJ1-1; a possible D gene is TRBD1 (6 bases). Germline CDR1 ENHRY, CDR2 SYGVKD. The germline V and J ends were trimmed by 9 bases and 4 bases, with 15 bases remaining between them. CDR3 length equals 13 residues. CDR3 in amino acids: CAICEGGVTEAFF. In DNA form, the CDR3 reads TGTGCCATTTGTGAGGGGGGCGTCACTGAAGCTTTCTTT.

The chain links TRBV7-9 to TRBJ2-1; 10 nucleotides agree with TRBD1. V lost 4 bases to trimming and J lost 6 bases; unmatched junction nucleotides: 3. From germline, CDR1 is SEHNR and CDR2 FQNEAQ (reference sequence). This CDR3 has 14 residues. This CDR3 reads CASSSGQGGNEQFF. Written as DNA, the CDR3 is TGTGCCAGCAGCTCCGGACAGGGGGGCAATGAGCAGTTCTTC. Together with reference TRBV7-9 and TRBJ2-1, the CDR3 gives the full variable domain: DTGVSQNPRHKITKRGQNVTFRCDPISEHNRLYWYRQTLGQGPEFLTYFQNEAQLEKSRLLSDRFSAERPKGSFSTLEIQRTEQGDSAMYLCASSSGQGGNEQFFGPGTRLTVL.

The rearrangement joins TRBV6-1 to TRBJ2-6, with a possible D match to TRBD1 (6 bases). Germline V gives CDR1 MNHNS, CDR2 SASEGT. V was cut by 0 bases and J by 0 bases, with 12 bases left in between. The CDR3 loop spans 18 amino acids. The CDR3 nucleotides are TGTGCCAGCAGTGAAGCGGGGGCCGGATTCTCTGGGGCCAACGTCCTGACTTTC. Its protein product is CASSEAGAGFSGANVLTF.

The chain uses TRBV15 and TRBJ2-1; 8 bases match TRBD2. The junction had 14 bases not matched to a gene; V was cut back by 1 base and J by 15 bases. The CDR3 is 15 residues long. The germline gives CDR1 LNHNV, CDR2 YYDKDF (reference sequence). This chain's CDR3 is CATSRGEIAGLGGFF. Written as DNA, the CDR3 is TGTGCCACCAGCAGAGGGGAGATAGCGGGATTGGGGGGGTTCTTC.

CDR3 sequence: CASSQAQTNTGELFF. The CDR3 coding sequence is TGTGCCAGCAGCCAAGCACAGACGAACACCGGGGAGCTGTTTTTT. The chain combines TRBV4-2 with TRBJ2-2; D unresolved. Trimming removed 1 base from V and 0 bases from J, with 6 bases in between. The CDR3 is made up of 15 amino acids. Germline CDR1 is LGHNA and CDR2 is YNFKEQ.

The genes are TRBV28 and TRBJ1-5; D not certain. Germline values: CDR1 MDHEN, CDR2 SYDVKM. CDR3 size: 13 residues. CDR3 bases: TGTGCGGCTAGCCGGGGAAATAGTCAGCCCCAGCATTTT. Protein: CAASRGNSQPQHF.

The rearrangement uses TRBV2 and TRBJ1-6, with TRBD1 matching 7 bases. There are 14 residues in the CDR3. With V trimmed by 2 bases and J by 6 bases, 1 base remained unmatched. The V gene's germline CDR1 is SNHLY and CDR2 FYNNEI. The CDR3 coding sequence is TGTGCCAGCAGTGAAAGGGACAGTAATTCACCCCTCCACTTT. Its protein product is CASSERDSNSPLHF.

The V gene is TRBV3-1 (or the pseudogene TRBV3-2), the J gene TRBJ1-1, with TRBD1 identical over 7 bases. The CDR3 is 15 residues long. V gave up 2 bases and J gave up 6 bases; unmatched junction bases: 9. The germline CDR1 and CDR2 sequences are LGHDT and YNNKEL (reference sequence). As DNA, the CDR3 is TGTGCCAGCAGCCAATGGGACAGCTTGGGCTCTGAAGCTTTCTTT. Protein sequence: CASSQWDSLGSEAFF.

This clone was picked up a small number of times. This sequence joins TRBV7-3 and TRBJ2-5; D is undetermined. This CDR3 has 13 residues. Germline V CDR1 and CDR2: SGHTA, FQGTGA. V lost 4 bases, J lost 2 bases, and 8 bases lay in between. The CDR3 DNA sequence: TGTGCCAGCAGCTCGACACCGCAAGAGACCCAGTACTTC. It encodes CASSSTPQETQYF.

The chain is built from TRBV5-4 and TRBJ2-5; TRBD2 agrees at 9 bases. Germline CDR1 SGHNT, CDR2 YYREEE (reference sequence). V shed 4 bases and J 5 bases; nucleotides not matched to a gene: 9. This CDR3 is 15 amino acids long. CDR3 coding DNA: TGTGCCAGCAGCCCGGGCGGGAGGGCCTCGGAGACCCAGTACTTC. It encodes CASSPGGRASETQYF.

The CDR3 nucleotides read TGTGCCAGCAGCTTAGATACTACCCCGGGGGCAGATACGCAGTATTTT. Its protein product is CASSLDTTPGADTQYF. V usage is TRBV11-2 and J usage is TRBJ2-3, with a weak D call TRBD2 (6 bases). V shed 0 bases and J shed 4 bases, with 14 bases lying between them. The CDR3 totals 16 residues. The germline V gene has CDR1 SGHAT and CDR2 FQNNGV. Looking up the rest from reference TRBV11-2 and TRBJ2-3 gives the full variable domain: EAGVAQSPRYKIIEKRQSVAFWCNPISGHATLYWYQQILGQGPKLLIQFQNNGVVDDSQLPKDRFSAERLKGVDSTLKIQPAKLEDSAVYLCASSLDTTPGADTQYFGPGTRLTVL.

This clone occurred once. This chain links TRBV15 with TRBJ1-2, with D possibly being TRBD1 (5 bases). Trimming removed 1 base at V and 8 bases at J, with 17 bases between. Germline CDR1 is LNHNV and CDR2 is YYDKDF (reference sequence). The CDR3 spans 15 residues. CDR3 in DNA: TGTGCCACCAGCAGAGGGCTGACCGAACAGGCAGGCTACACCTTC. This sequence encodes CATSRGLTEQAGYTF.

This chain connects TRBV11-3 to TRBJ1-1; D possibly corresponds to TRBD1 (5 bases). The CDR3 loop spans 14 amino acids. Germline CDR1 is SGHNT and CDR2 is YENEEA. Trimming stripped 1 base from V and 5 bases from J, with 11 bases between. CDR3 DNA sequence: TGTGCCAGCAGCTTAGGTGGGGCTGGTACTGAAGCTTTCTTT. Translating it yields CASSLGGAGTEAFF.